This T cell receptor beta chain was identified during a study of blood T cell repertoires in COVID-19. Germline V CDR1 and CDR2: MNHNY, SVGAGI (reference sequence). The CDR3 totals 15 residues. After removal of 8 bases from V and 1 base from J, the junction contained 10 bases not matched to a gene. The table came from immunoSEQ multiplex PCR; TCRdb's copy has only in-frame clones and leaves some out. Of 150,000 to 200,000 clones in the sample, roughly 90% are singletons; the top ten hold roughly 1.5%. Sequences were obtained from peripheral blood. The V and J genes are TRBV6-6 and TRBJ1-2; TRBD1 agrees at 7 bases. This receptor was taken from a woman in her fifties or sixties with acute or convalescent COVID-19. The CDR3 spells CASRTSGQNNYGYTF. The CDR3 DNA follows: TGTGCCAGCCGCACTTCGGGACAGAATAACTATGGCTACACCTTC.